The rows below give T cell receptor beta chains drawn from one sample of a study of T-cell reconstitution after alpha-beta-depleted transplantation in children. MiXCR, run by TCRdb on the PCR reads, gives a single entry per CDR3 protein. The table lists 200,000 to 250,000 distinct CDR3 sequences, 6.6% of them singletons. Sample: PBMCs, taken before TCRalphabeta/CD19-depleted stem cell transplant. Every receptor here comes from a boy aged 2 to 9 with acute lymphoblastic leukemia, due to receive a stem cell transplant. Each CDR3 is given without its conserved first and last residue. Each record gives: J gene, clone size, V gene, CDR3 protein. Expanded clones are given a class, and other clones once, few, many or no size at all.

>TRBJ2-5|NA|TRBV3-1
ASSTGPPGETQY
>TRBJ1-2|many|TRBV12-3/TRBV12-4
ASSLEGSYGYT
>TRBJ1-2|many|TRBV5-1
ASSTGQTSFYGYT
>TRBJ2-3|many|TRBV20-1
SAPGTSGIDTQY
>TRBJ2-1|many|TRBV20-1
SAARVYNEQF
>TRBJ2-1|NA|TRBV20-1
SAGGTLVPEQF
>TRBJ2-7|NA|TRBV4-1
ASSQDGSAAFYEQY
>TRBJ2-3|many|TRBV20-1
SAGWGRAPDTQY
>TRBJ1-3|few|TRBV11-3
ASSSTQGNTIY
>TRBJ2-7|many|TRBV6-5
ASRSRVGALEQY
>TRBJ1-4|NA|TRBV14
ASSQGTVGSGKLF
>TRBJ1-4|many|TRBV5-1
ASSAPGSTNEKLF
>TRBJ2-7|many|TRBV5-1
ASSLNRDRSSYEQY
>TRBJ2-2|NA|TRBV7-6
ASSLRQTKPGQTANTGELF
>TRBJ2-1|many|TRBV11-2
ASSFILAGDNEQF
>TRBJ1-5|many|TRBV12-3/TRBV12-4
ASSSEAGFNQPQH
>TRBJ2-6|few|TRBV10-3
AISEGTPGANVLT
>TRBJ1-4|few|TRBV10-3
AISGGEGEKLF
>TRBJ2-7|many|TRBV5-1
ASSLGGAYYEQY
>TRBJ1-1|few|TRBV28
ASSFTHTEAF
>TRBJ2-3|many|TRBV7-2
ASSLSLAGADTQY
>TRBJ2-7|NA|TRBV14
ASSHRGGHTEQY
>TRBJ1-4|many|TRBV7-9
ASAPGGGDEKLF
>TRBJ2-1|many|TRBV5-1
ASSSPGLSYNEQF
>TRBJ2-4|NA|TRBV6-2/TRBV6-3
ASSYSSGRASDIQY
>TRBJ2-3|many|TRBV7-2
ASSLNWADTQY
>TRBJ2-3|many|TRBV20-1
SASGHTQY
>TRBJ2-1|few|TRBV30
AWSLGGGADNEQF
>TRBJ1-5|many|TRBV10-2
ASSERYNQPQH
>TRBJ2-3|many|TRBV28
ASSSPTDTQY
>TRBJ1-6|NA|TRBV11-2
ASSYRQGYTYNSPLH
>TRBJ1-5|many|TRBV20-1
SASGWHQPQH